This T cell receptor (beta chain) was identified in a study of blood T cell repertoires in COVID-19. Overall study: Researchers got acute and convalescent COVID-19 samples from the United States, Italy and Spain. The cDNA or gDNA used as material had been derived from T cells, B-cell-depleted T cells, or PBMCs.

Clones were read by immunoSEQ multiplex PCR, and TCRdb kept only the in-frame ones, dropping some. Here the sample spans about 40,000 clones, over 70% being singletons. CDR1 and CDR2 from the germline V gene are SGHTA and FQGNSA. Trimming at V came to 0 bases and at J to 9 bases, leaving 4 bases not matched to a gene. This CDR3 comprises 14 residues. The rearrangement uses TRBV7-2 and TRBJ2-2; 7 bases map to TRBD2. The sequenced sample consisted of peripheral blood. The receptor comes from a human donor in a cohort sampled during active COVID-19. The CDR3 DNA reads TGTGCCAGCAGCTTAGCGCGGGAGAGCCGGGAGCTGTTTTTT. Protein product: CASSLARESRELFF.